The 26 T cell receptor beta chains below were found in one sample sequenced in a study of blood T cell repertoires in COVID-19. TCRdb's table, derived via immunoSEQ multiplex PCR, lists solely in-frame clones and lacks some. In the table there are a few hundred thousand clones, around 87% of which are singletons. Sample: PBMCs or T cells enriched from blood (not recorded which). Every receptor here comes from a man between 35 and 55 years old in a cohort exposed to, infected with or recovered from COVID-19 (not recorded which).

This sequence joins TRBV2 and TRBJ2-2; D ambiguous. In germline, CDR1 is SNHLY, CDR2 FYNNEI. V was shortened by 0 bases and J by 5 bases, with 7 bases between the two germline ends. This CDR3 spans 14 amino acids. CDR3 DNA: TGTGCCAGCAGTGAAGCTGCTAGGACCGGGGAGCTGTTTTTT. Translation: CASSEAARTGELFF.

The table lists this clone with a count of one. V gene TRBV9 combines with J gene TRBJ2-1; 9 bases fit TRBD2. The junction had 7 bases not matched to a gene; V was cut back by 0 bases and J by 9 bases. This CDR3 is 15 amino acids long. Germline lookup yields CDR1 SGDLS and CDR2 YYNGEE. The CDR3 DNA sequence: TGTGCCAGCAGCGTAGGATGGACTAGCGAACTTGAGCAGTTCTTC. Translating gives CASSVGWTSELEQFF.

V gene TRBV3-1 (or the pseudogene TRBV3-2) combines with J gene TRBJ2-3, with D unresolved. The CDR3 has 13 residues. Germline V CDR1 and CDR2: LGHDT, YNNKEL (reference sequence). V lost 0 bases to trimming and J lost 8 bases, with 9 bases between them. CDR3: CASSQDYSGTQYF. In DNA form, the CDR3 reads TGTGCCAGCAGCCAAGACTATTCGGGTACGCAGTATTTT.

In its sample, this clone was seen once. The rearrangement links TRBV7-8 to TRBJ1-2; D not certain. CDR3 length: 13 amino acids. In germline, CDR1 is SGHVS, CDR2 FQNEAQ. Trimming pared 4 bases from V and 0 bases from J, leaving 6 bases between. The CDR3 spells CASSSSPNYGYTF. The CDR3 DNA follows: TGTGCCAGCAGCTCGTCCCCTAACTATGGCTACACCTTC. Full variable domain (remainder filled in from reference TRBV7-8 and TRBJ1-2): GAGVSQSPRYKVAKRGQDVALRCDPISGHVSLFWYQQALGQGPEFLTYFQNEAQLDKSGLPSDRFFAERPEGSVSTLKIQRTQQEDSAVYLCASSSSPNYGYTFGSGTRLTVV.

J is TRBJ2-1 and V is TRBV11-3; TRBD1 aligns across 7 bases. Germline V gives CDR1 SGHNT, CDR2 YENEEA. There are 19 residues in the CDR3. Losses at the gene ends were 5 bases for V and 0 bases for J; bases not matched to a gene: 16. The CDR3 DNA is TGTGCCAGCAGCCATAGGGGGCACGGGAAGGATTTCTCCTACAATGAGCAGTTCTTC. This gives the protein CASSHRGHGKDFSYNEQFF.

V gene TRBV10-3 combines with J gene TRBJ2-1; 7 nucleotides agree with TRBD1. Trimming took 2 bases from V and 11 from J; bases not matched to a gene: 6. The germline V gene has CDR1 ENHRY and CDR2 SYGVKD. The CDR3 consists of 13 residues. CDR3 coding DNA: TGTGCCATCAGTGAGCGAACAGGGGACAAGCAGTTCTTC. The encoded protein is CAISERTGDKQFF.

The chain recombines TRBV10-3 with TRBJ2-3; a possible D gene is TRBD2 (5 bases). This CDR3 comprises 15 residues. Per germline, CDR1 ENHRY and CDR2 SYGVKD. Trimming took off 3 bases at V and 2 bases at J, with 12 bases between the two ends. The CDR3 here is CAISDASRTTDTQYF. The CDR3 DNA follows: TGTGCCATCAGTGATGCTAGCAGAACCACAGATACGCAGTATTTT.

This rearrangement joins TRBV27 to TRBJ2-1, with 10 nucleotides matching TRBD2. Germline V gene lookup returns CDR1 MNHEY and CDR2 SMNVEV (reference sequence). The CDR3 contains 15 residues. With V trimmed by 3 bases and J by 7 bases, 6 bases remained unmatched. CDR3 protein: CASSFAASGRNEQFF. In DNA form, the CDR3 reads TGTGCCAGCAGTTTCGCGGCTAGCGGGAGAAATGAGCAGTTCTTC.

CDR3 residues: CASLGHSYNEQFF. CDR3 coding DNA: TGTGCCAGCCTGGGACACTCCTACAATGAGCAGTTCTTC. The genes are TRBV6-4 and TRBJ2-1; a possible D gene is TRBD1 (6 bases). Germline V lookup: CDR1 MRHNA, CDR2 SNTAGT. CDR3 size: 13 residues. V was pared by 8 bases and J by 0 bases, with 8 bases between.

The V gene is TRBV18, the J gene TRBJ2-1, with D perhaps TRBD1 (5 bases). There are 14 residues in the CDR3. Trimming pared 2 bases from V and 4 bases from J, leaving 9 bases between. The V gene's germline CDR1 is KGHSH and CDR2 LQKENI. The CDR3 bases are TGTGCCAGCTCACCAAGGGGTCTTTACAATGAGCAGTTCTTC. The encoded protein is CASSPRGLYNEQFF.

This sequence joins TRBV2 and TRBJ1-2; a possible D gene is TRBD1 (6 bases). The germline V and J ends were trimmed by 3 bases and 5 bases, with 13 bases remaining between them. The CDR3 totals 14 residues. CDR1 is SNHLY, CDR2 FYNNEI, per germline. The CDR3 is CASSDSGQKYGYTF. CDR3 nucleotides: TGTGCCAGCAGTGATTCCGGACAGAAGTATGGCTACACCTTC.

This rearrangement joins TRBV5-4 to TRBJ1-6; TRBD1 might be the D (5 bases). Germline V gene lookup returns CDR1 SGHNT and CDR2 YYREEE (reference sequence). The CDR3 consists of 14 residues. V lost 0 bases and J lost 7, with 8 bases in between. The CDR3 bases are TGTGCCAGCAGCTTGGCAGGGAAGAATTCACCCCTCCACTTT. Residues: CASSLAGKNSPLHF.

In DNA, the CDR3 is TGCGCCAGCAGCTCCTACGGGACTGGGGCTTACGAGCAGTACTTC. It specifies CASSSYGTGAYEQYF. The gene calls are TRBV5-1 and TRBJ2-7; TRBD2 is a possible D gene (6 bases). Trimming took 3 bases from V and 4 from J, leaving 17 bases between them. The CDR3 loop spans 15 amino acids. The germline V gene has CDR1 SGHRS and CDR2 YFSETQ.

The chain couples TRBV6-5 to TRBJ2-7; maybe TRBD2 (5 bases). Trimming took off 10 bases at V and 0 bases at J, with 16 bases between the two ends. This CDR3 region has 14 residues. Germline lookup yields CDR1 MNHEY and CDR2 SVGAGI. This CDR3 reads CATTWRPDSYEQYF. The CDR3 DNA sequence: TGTGCCACCACCTGGAGGCCAGACTCCTACGAGCAGTACTTC.

The V gene is TRBV28, the J gene TRBJ1-4; no reliable D call. The germline V gene encodes CDR1 MDHEN and CDR2 SYDVKM. With 5 bases removed from V and 0 bases from J, the gap between germline ends came to 10 bases. The CDR3 is made up of 15 amino acids. CDR3 in amino acids: CASSLKTPTNEKLFF. CDR3 DNA: TGTGCCAGCAGTCTCAAGACACCAACTAATGAAAAACTGTTTTTT.

The chain couples TRBV7-9 to TRBJ2-2, with 8 bases lining up with TRBD2. The CDR3 sequence is 17 residues long. CDR1 SEHNR and CDR2 FQNEAQ come from the germline V gene (reference sequence). V lost 6 bases, J lost 3 bases, and 12 bases stayed unmatched. CDR3 loop: CASSRFGRAGDTGELFF. DNA of the CDR3: TGTGCCAGCAGTCGATTCGGGAGGGCCGGGGACACCGGGGAGCTGTTTTTT.

J is TRBJ2-7 and V is TRBV27, with TRBD2 matching 9 bases. The J segment lost 5 bases and the V segment lost 8 bases, leaving 22 bases of the junction unmatched. Germline-derived CDR1 and CDR2 are MNHEY and SMNVEV (reference sequence). The CDR3 runs 18 residues. The CDR3 nucleotides read TGTGCCAGCGGATTCCGGGACAGTCCGGCGGGAGGGCCTAACGAGCAGTACTTC. It specifies CASGFRDSPAGGPNEQYF.

This clone was picked up one time. This chain connects TRBV6-1 to TRBJ2-1; D unresolved. V lost 0 bases to trimming and J lost 0 bases, with 12 bases between them. The length of the CDR3 is 17 residues. Germline lookup yields CDR1 MNHNS and CDR2 SASEGT. The CDR3 nucleotides are TGTGCCAGCAGTGAAGCAACAGACATATACTCCTACAATGAGCAGTTCTTC. Translation gives CASSEATDIYSYNEQFF.

Concerning this clone itself: Other DNA sequences in this specimen translate into the identical CDR3. J is TRBJ2-1 and V is TRBV5-4, with 11 bases aligning to TRBD2. The J segment lost 4 bases and the V segment lost 4 bases, leaving 4 bases of the junction unmatched. The length of the CDR3 is 15 residues. Per germline, CDR1 SGHNT and CDR2 YYREEE (reference sequence). The DNA of the CDR3 is TGTGCCAGCAGCCTCGGGACTAGCGGATACAATGAGCAGTTCTTC. It is translated as CASSLGTSGYNEQFF.

This rearrangement joins TRBV29-1 to TRBJ2-2, with TRBD1 matching 9 bases. This CDR3 is 13 amino acids long. Per the germline V gene, CDR1 is SQVTM and CDR2 is ANQGSEA. With V trimmed by 8 bases and J by 3 bases, 4 bases remained unmatched. This CDR3 reads CSLWDRDTGELFF. CDR3 in DNA: TGCAGCTTGTGGGACAGGGACACCGGGGAGCTGTTTTTT.

The chain recombines TRBV2 with TRBJ1-1; TRBD1 aligns across 7 bases. J lost 8 bases, V lost 6 bases, and 6 bases had no gene match. The CDR3 loop spans 12 amino acids. Germline lookup yields CDR1 SNHLY and CDR2 FYNNEI. The CDR3 is CASRGQSLEAFF. CDR3 nucleotides: TGTGCCAGCAGGGGACAGAGCCTAGAAGCTTTCTTT.

The V call is TRBV10-3, the J call TRBJ2-5; 8 nucleotides agree with TRBD1. The CDR3 extends over 14 amino acids. The V and J ends lost 2 bases and 5 bases, in that order; junction bases with no gene match: 4. The germline V gene has CDR1 ENHRY and CDR2 SYGVKD. The chain's CDR3 is CAISEGQGPETQYF. CDR3 DNA: TGTGCCATCAGTGAGGGACAGGGTCCCGAGACCCAGTACTTC.

This chain uses TRBV5-1 with TRBJ1-2; D call uncertain. Trimming cost V 4 bases and J 3 bases, with 16 bases left between them. Germline CDR1 SGHRS, CDR2 YFSETQ. CDR3 length equals 15 residues. The CDR3 DNA follows: TGCGCCAGCAGCCCTGCCCCCAAGGACTACTATGGCTACACCTTC. It codes for CASSPAPKDYYGYTF.

This clone has more than one count but fewer than ten. The genes are TRBV15 and TRBJ2-2, with 11 bases identical to TRBD2. With 4 bases clipped from V and 4 bases from J, the junction kept 11 bases outside the gene matches. The germline CDR1 and CDR2 sequences are LNHNV and YYDKDF (reference sequence). The CDR3 consists of 18 residues. CDR3 nucleotides: TGTGCCACCAGCAAAAATAGCGGGAGGGCTGTCGTCACCGGGGAGCTGTTTTTT. Translating gives CATSKNSGRAVVTGELFF. The variable domain in full, completed from reference TRBV15 and TRBJ2-2, reads DAMVIQNPRYQVTQFGKPVTLSCSQTLNHNVMYWYQQKSSQAPKLLFHYYDKDFNNEADTPDNFQSRRPNTSFCFLDIRSPGLGDTAMYLCATSKNSGRAVVTGELFFGEGSRLTVL.

The chain employs TRBV4-1 and TRBJ2-1; 11 bases line up with TRBD1. The CDR3 is made up of 14 amino acids. Germline trimming cut 7 bases from V and 8 bases from J; bases unmatched to any gene: 7. Germline V gene sequence: CDR1 MGHRA, CDR2 YSYEKL. In DNA form, the CDR3 reads TGCGCCAGCACCCTGGGGACAGGGGGATATGAGCAGTTCTTC. Encoded protein: CASTLGTGGYEQFF.

This clone was found a few times. CDR3 nucleotide sequence: TGTGCCAGCAGAGGGGTCAACTTCCCGGGCTACACCTTC. It codes for CASRGVNFPGYTF. V gene TRBV28 combines with J gene TRBJ1-2; the D gene is possibly TRBD1 (5 bases). CDR3 length equals 13 residues. Germline V gene lookup returns CDR1 MDHEN and CDR2 SYDVKM. With 6 bases removed from V and 8 bases from J, the gap between germline ends came to 16 bases.